The 10 T cell receptor beta chains given below trace back to one sample, sequenced in a study of blood T cell repertoires in COVID-19. Method: immunoSEQ multiplex PCR; TCRdb's copy keeps in-frame clones and lacks some. The sample contains 380,000 or so clones, roughly 90% of which appear only once. The sequencing sample was made of PBMCs or T cells enriched from blood (not recorded which). The receptors stem from a woman in her twenties or thirties with acute COVID-19.

This clone was recorded only once. This rearrangement joins TRBV7-3 to TRBJ2-3; a weak D match, TRBD2 (7 bases). This CDR3 has 15 amino acids. V dropped 3 bases and J dropped 3 bases, with 13 bases sitting between them. Per germline, CDR1 SGHTA and CDR2 FQGTGA. CDR3 amino acids: CASSFFAGATDTQYF. The CDR3 nucleotides are TGTGCCAGCAGCTTTTTTGCGGGGGCTACAGATACGCAGTATTTT. Filled out from reference TRBV7-3 and TRBJ2-3, the complete variable domain reads GAGVSQTPSNKVTEKGKYVELRCDPISGHTALYWYRQSLGQGPEFLIYFQGTGAADDSGLPNDRFFAVRPEGSVSTLKIQRTERGDSAVYLCASSFFAGATDTQYFGPGTRLTVL.

V and J are TRBV25-1 and TRBJ1-2; tentatively, D is TRBD1 (6 bases). From germline, CDR1 is MGHDK and CDR2 SYGVNS. With 0 bases removed from V and 8 bases from J, the gap between germline ends came to 7 bases. The CDR3 runs 12 residues. This CDR3 reads CASSEYGGGYTF. In nucleotides, the CDR3 is TGTGCCAGCAGTGAATATGGGGGCGGCTACACCTTC.

This clone was found once. This chain connects TRBV7-2 to TRBJ2-1; D possibly corresponds to TRBD2 (5 bases). This CDR3 region has 17 residues. Germline CDR1 SGHTA, CDR2 FQGNSA. Trimming shortened V by 4 bases and J by 0 bases, and 16 bases separated the two germline ends. The chain's CDR3 is CASSSPGWRSSYNEQFF. CDR3 bases: TGTGCCAGCAGCTCCCCTGGGTGGAGGAGCTCCTACAATGAGCAGTTCTTC.

The rearrangement links TRBV7-3 to TRBJ1-6; 8 bases are a match to TRBD1. Germline V gives CDR1 SGHTA, CDR2 FQGTGA. The CDR3 contains 17 residues. V shed 2 bases, J shed 6 bases, and the junction held 9 bases outside the gene matches. CDR3 DNA sequence: TGTGCCAGCAGCTTACAGGGGGCGAGTCAAGCTAATTCACCCCTCCACTTT. Translating it yields CASSLQGASQANSPLHF.

In its sample, this clone was seen once. The chain combines TRBV5-1 with TRBJ2-1; 7 bases align to TRBD1. CDR1 is SGHRS, CDR2 YFSETQ, per germline. The CDR3 has 15 residues. V shed 0 bases, J shed 4 bases, and the junction held 4 bases outside the gene matches. The CDR3 sequence is CASSLEGQSYNEQFF. The CDR3 nucleotides are TGCGCCAGCAGCTTGGAGGGACAGAGTTACAATGAGCAGTTCTTC.

The chain carries TRBV6-4 and TRBJ1-1; 11 nucleotides agree with TRBD1. J was trimmed by 8 bases and V by 8 bases; bases with no gene match: 7. The germline CDR1 and CDR2 sequences are MRHNA and SNTAGT. This CDR3 region has 13 residues. The DNA of the CDR3 is TGTGCCAGCCCCGGGACAGGGGGTAAAGAAGCTTTCTTT. Protein product: CASPGTGGKEAFF.

This chain links TRBV7-2 with TRBJ1-4; tentatively, D is TRBD1 (6 bases). The V gene's germline CDR1 is SGHTA and CDR2 FQGNSA. V gave up 5 bases and J gave up 11 bases, with 15 bases separating them. The CDR3 sequence is 13 residues long. CDR3 residues: CASSPRAGEKLFF. As DNA, the CDR3 is TGTGCCAGCAGCCCTAGGGCAGGGGAGAAACTGTTTTTT.

V usage is TRBV9 and J usage is TRBJ2-1, with D possibly being TRBD2 (5 bases). The CDR3 spans 13 residues. Trimming took off 4 bases at V and 3 bases at J, with 8 bases between the two ends. The germline V gene encodes CDR1 SGDLS and CDR2 YYNGEE. CDR3 region: CASSSRDYNEQFF. DNA of the CDR3: TGTGCCAGCAGCAGCCGGGACTACAATGAGCAGTTCTTC. Together with reference TRBV9 and TRBJ2-1, the CDR3 gives the full variable domain: DSGVTQTPKHLITATGQRVTLRCSPRSGDLSVYWYQQSLDQGLQFLIQYYNGEERAKGNILERFSAQQFPDLHSELNLSSLELGDSALYFCASSSRDYNEQFFGPGTRLTVL.

The CDR3 DNA sequence: TGCGCCAGCAGCCAAGTTCAGGGAAGTACTGGAAACACCATATATTTT. The encoded protein is CASSQVQGSTGNTIYF. J is TRBJ1-3 and V is TRBV4-1; the D gene is possibly TRBD1 (5 bases). This CDR3 comprises 16 residues. V was clipped by 1 base and J by 2 bases, with 12 bases between them. Germline V CDR1 and CDR2: MGHRA, YSYEKL.

The J gene is TRBJ2-5, the V gene TRBV20-1; D might be TRBD2 (7 bases). The CDR3 totals 17 residues. Per germline, CDR1 DFQATT and CDR2 SNEGSKA (reference sequence). With 3 bases removed from V and 0 bases from J, the gap between germline ends came to 20 bases. CDR3 amino acids: CSASRNAGGADQETQYF. CDR3 sequence (DNA): TGCAGTGCTAGTCGCAATGCTGGGGGGGCGGACCAAGAGACCCAGTACTTC.